This is a list of T cell receptor beta chains from one sample in a study of blood T cell repertoires in COVID-19. Data came from immunoSEQ multiplex PCR; TCRdb stores just in-frame clones and leaves some out. This sample has about 250,000 clones, with 65% to 85% found just once. The sample consisted of peripheral blood. The source is a woman between 40 and 50 years old who had recovered from COVID-19. The CDR3 runs from the conserved cysteine through the conserved F or W. Fields, in order: V gene, clone size, J gene, CDR3 protein. Where a row states a size, it is once, few, many or the class of an expanded clone; other rows omit it.

V: TRBV5-1; size: -; J: TRBJ1-1; CDR3: CASSSDRGLGGAFF
V: TRBV5-4; size: once; J: TRBJ2-7; CDR3: CASRKDRVSSYEQYF
V: TRBV11-2; size: few; J: TRBJ1-1; CDR3: CASSSLTRAPIAEAFF
V: TRBV5-6; size: -; J: TRBJ2-2; CDR3: CASSLRDRANTGELFF
V: TRBV4-1; size: -; J: TRBJ2-2; CDR3: CASSQERVNTGELFF
V: TRBV7-9; size: -; J: TRBJ1-4; CDR3: CASSSMGQGFATNEKLFF
V: TRBV24-1; size: -; J: TRBJ1-4; CDR3: CATSDAGTKDEKLFF
V: TRBV12-3/TRBV12-4; size: -; J: TRBJ1-5; CDR3: CASSGQVNQPQHF
V: TRBV2; size: -; J: TRBJ2-2; CDR3: CASSEAGGNTGELFF
V: TRBV18; size: -; J: TRBJ2-7; CDR3: CASSPPQAGNYEQYF
V: TRBV24-1; size: -; J: TRBJ2-3; CDR3: CATSDLTADTQYF
V: TRBV5-1; size: -; J: TRBJ1-3; CDR3: CASSWAGQGVSGNTIYF
V: TRBV20-1; size: -; J: TRBJ1-1; CDR3: CSASRGQMNTEAFF
V: TRBV3-1/TRBV3-2; size: -; J: TRBJ1-6; CDR3: CASSQGGQGWDNSPLHF
V: TRBV2; size: -; J: TRBJ2-2; CDR3: CASSEGGANTGELFF
V: TRBV11-2; size: -; J: TRBJ2-3; CDR3: CASSPHTDTQYF
V: TRBV12-3/TRBV12-4; size: -; J: TRBJ2-1; CDR3: CASSAINEQFF
V: TRBV28; size: -; J: TRBJ2-4; CDR3: CASSLTTPGPKNIQYF
V: TRBV10-1; size: -; J: TRBJ2-2; CDR3: CASRKQGNTGELFF
V: TRBV19; size: -; J: TRBJ2-3; CDR3: CASSIFGLAEDTQYF
V: TRBV5-6; size: -; J: TRBJ1-5; CDR3: CASSLLGTGGYQPQHF
V: TRBV7-9; size: -; J: TRBJ2-7; CDR3: CASSLLGSEQYF
V: TRBV28; size: -; J: TRBJ1-3; CDR3: CASNKQSGNTIYF
V: TRBV5-1; size: -; J: TRBJ1-1; CDR3: CASSLDTTGWTEAFF
V: TRBV30; size: -; J: TRBJ1-2; CDR3: CAWSRGSYGYTF
V: TRBV28; size: -; J: TRBJ1-5; CDR3: CASSLRQEGSNQPQHF
V: TRBV6-5; size: -; J: TRBJ1-4; CDR3: CATRGRPNEKLFF
V: TRBV3-1/TRBV3-2; size: -; J: TRBJ2-7; CDR3: CASSLRRSYEQYF
V: TRBV2; size: -; J: TRBJ2-5; CDR3: CASSVELVGETQYF
V: TRBV9; size: -; J: TRBJ2-2; CDR3: CASSLGTVGTGELFF